This TCR beta chain is drawn from a study of T cell responses to AZD1222 COVID-19 vaccine. The data were produced by immunoSEQ multiplex PCR, yet TCRdb's version contains in-frame clones alone and is incomplete. The sample holds over 120,000 clones. Broader study findings: Baseline testing showed seropositivity in only five to seven AZD1222 recipients. White British donors predominated, females outnumbered males, and clonal diversity was possibly underestimated. Dominant at 160-218 and 743-854, vaccine-associated CD4 TCRs also spanned spike. All repertoire sampling was performed exclusively after the peak T cell response.

With regard to this clone: Its specificity is unknown.

Between the trimmed V and J ends, which lost 2 bases and 4 bases, there was a span of 6 bases. The CDR3 is 13 residues long. Germline lookup yields CDR1 MNHEY and CDR2 SMNVEV (reference sequence). The gene calls are TRBV27 and TRBJ2-1; D uncertain. The origin of this receptor is an adult in good health. The sequenced sample consisted of peripheral blood. As DNA, the CDR3 is TGTGCCAGCAGTTTACGCCCTTACAATGAGCAGTTCTTC. It yields the protein CASSLRPYNEQFF.